This TCR beta chain was identified in a study of cytomegalovirus exposure and HLA in healthy donors. Overall study findings and caveats: Confirmation in vitro established that three CMV-associated chains were specific for CMV antigens. Presence/absence analyses took donor sequencing depth as roughly uniform.

PCR employed 60 Vbeta and 13 Jbeta primers. The table came from immunoSEQ multiplex PCR; TCRdb's copy has only in-frame clones and leaves some out. The sample has 100,000 or so clones, 75% to 85% seen once. Germline trimming cut 6 bases from V and 4 bases from J; bases unmatched to any gene: 5. CDR3 length: 13 amino acids. Details on this clone: Its antigen is still unknown.

The sequenced sample consisted of PBMCs. The rearrangement uses TRBV23-1 and TRBJ2-5; 7 bases match TRBD1. TRBV23-1 is an ORF, and what it does is uncertain. The TCR sequence derives from a female donor in good health and CMV-seropositive. CDR3 in amino acids: CASSHRGGETQYF. In DNA, the CDR3 is TGCGCCAGCAGCCACAGGGGCGGAGAGACCCAGTACTTC.